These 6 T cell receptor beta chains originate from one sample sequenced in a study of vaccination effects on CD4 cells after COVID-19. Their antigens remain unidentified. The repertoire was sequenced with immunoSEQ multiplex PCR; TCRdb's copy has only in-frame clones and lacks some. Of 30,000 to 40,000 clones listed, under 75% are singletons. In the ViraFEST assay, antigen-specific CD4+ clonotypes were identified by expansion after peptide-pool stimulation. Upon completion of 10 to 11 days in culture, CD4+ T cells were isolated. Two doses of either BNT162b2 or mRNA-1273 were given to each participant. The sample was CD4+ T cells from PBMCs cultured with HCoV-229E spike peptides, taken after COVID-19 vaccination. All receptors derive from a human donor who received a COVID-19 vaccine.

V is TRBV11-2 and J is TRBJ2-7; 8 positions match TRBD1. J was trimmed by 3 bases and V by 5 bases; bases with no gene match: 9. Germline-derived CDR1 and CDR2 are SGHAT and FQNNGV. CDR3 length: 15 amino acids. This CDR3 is CASSVRGRFGYEQYF. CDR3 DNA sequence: TGTGCCAGCAGCGTCAGGGGGCGTTTCGGCTACGAGCAGTACTTC.

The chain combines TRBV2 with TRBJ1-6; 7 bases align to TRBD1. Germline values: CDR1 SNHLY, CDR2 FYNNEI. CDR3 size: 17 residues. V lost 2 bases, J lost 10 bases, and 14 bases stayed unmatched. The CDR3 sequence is CASSETSLGTVPSPLHF. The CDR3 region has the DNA TGTGCCAGCAGTGAAACCAGTCTGGGGACAGTCCCCTCACCCCTCCACTTT.

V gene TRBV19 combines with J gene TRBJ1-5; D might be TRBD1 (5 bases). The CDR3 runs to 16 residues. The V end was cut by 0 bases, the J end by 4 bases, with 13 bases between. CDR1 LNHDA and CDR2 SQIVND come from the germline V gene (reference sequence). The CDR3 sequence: CASSIDPGARNQPQHF. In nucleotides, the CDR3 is TGTGCCAGTAGTATAGATCCCGGGGCTAGGAATCAGCCCCAGCATTTT. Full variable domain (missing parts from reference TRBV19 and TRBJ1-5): DGGITQSPKYLFRKEGQNVTLSCEQNLNHDAMYWYRQDPGQGLRLIYYSQIVNDFQKGDIAEGYSVSREKKESFPLTVTSAQKNPTAFYLCASSIDPGARNQPQHFGDGTRLSIL.

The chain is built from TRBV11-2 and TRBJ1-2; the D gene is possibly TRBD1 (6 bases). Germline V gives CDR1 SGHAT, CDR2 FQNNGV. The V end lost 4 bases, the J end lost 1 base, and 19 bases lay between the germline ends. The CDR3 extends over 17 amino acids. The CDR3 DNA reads TGTGCCAGCAGCTCCCCCAGGGGCAGGAAGGATAACTATGGCTACACCTTC. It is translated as CASSSPRGRKDNYGYTF.

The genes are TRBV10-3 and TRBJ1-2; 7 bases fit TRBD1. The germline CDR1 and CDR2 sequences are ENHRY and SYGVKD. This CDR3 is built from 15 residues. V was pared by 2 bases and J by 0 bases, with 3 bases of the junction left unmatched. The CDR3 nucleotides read TGTGCCATCAGTGAGGGGACAGCCTCTAACTATGGCTACACCTTC. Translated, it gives CAISEGTASNYGYTF.

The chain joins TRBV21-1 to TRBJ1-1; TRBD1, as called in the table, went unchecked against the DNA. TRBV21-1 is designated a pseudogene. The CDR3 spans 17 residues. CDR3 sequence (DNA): TGTGCCAGCAGCAAGAAGGGGACAGGGGAGGCGAACACTGAAGCTTTCTTT. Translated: CASSKKGTGEANTEAFF.